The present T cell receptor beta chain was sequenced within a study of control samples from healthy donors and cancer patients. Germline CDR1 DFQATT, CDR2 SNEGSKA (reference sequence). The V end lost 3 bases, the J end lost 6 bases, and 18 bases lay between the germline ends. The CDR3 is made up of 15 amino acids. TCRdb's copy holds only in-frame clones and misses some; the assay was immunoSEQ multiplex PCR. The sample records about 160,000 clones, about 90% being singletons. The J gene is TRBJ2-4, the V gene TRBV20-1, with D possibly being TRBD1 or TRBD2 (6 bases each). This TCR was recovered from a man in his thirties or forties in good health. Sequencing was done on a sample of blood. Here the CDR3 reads CSASPRGDMLNIQYF. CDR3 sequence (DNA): TGCAGTGCTAGTCCAAGGGGGGACATGCTAAACATTCAGTACTTC.